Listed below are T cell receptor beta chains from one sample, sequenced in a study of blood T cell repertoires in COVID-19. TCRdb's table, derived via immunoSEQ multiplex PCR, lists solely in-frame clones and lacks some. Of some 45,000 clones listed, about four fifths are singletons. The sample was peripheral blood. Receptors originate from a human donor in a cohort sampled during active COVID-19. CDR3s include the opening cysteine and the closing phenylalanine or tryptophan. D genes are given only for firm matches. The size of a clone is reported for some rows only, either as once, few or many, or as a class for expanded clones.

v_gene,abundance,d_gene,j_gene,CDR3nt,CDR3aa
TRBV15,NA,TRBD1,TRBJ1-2,TGTGCCACCAGCAGGACGACAGGGGGCGGAATGTATGGCTACACCTTC,CATSRTTGGGMYGYTF
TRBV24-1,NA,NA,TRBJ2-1,TGTGCCACCAGTGAGAGCTCCTACAATGAGCAGTTCTTC,CATSESSYNEQFF
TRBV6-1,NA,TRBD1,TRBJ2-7,TGTGCCAGCAGTGACTATCCGGGACAGGGATTGGTCGAGCAGTACTTC,CASSDYPGQGLVEQYF
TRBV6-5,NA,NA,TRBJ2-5,TGTGCCAGCAGGCGCCAACGAGAGACCCAGTACTTC,CASRRQRETQYF
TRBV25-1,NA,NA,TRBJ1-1,TGTGCCAGCAGTGAATACTCGAACACTGAAGCTTTCTTT,CASSEYSNTEAFF
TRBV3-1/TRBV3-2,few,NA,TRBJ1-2,TGTGCCAGCAGCCTCGGGAAGGGCGGAGTGGGCTACACCTTC,CASSLGKGGVGYTF
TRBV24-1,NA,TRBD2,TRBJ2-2,TGTGCCACCAGTGACTCTGGGAGGGGTGCCGGGGAGCTGTTTTTT,CATSDSGRGAGELFF
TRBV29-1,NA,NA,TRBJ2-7,TGCAGCGCCACGGGGGACAGACACCTACTCGAGCAGTACTTC,CSATGDRHLLEQYF
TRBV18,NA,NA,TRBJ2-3,TGTGCCAGCTCACCGGGGGCGTACACAGATACGCAGTATTTT,CASSPGAYTDTQYF
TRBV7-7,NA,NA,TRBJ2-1,TGTGCTAGCAGCTTAGAAGCGGACTCCTACAATGAGCAGTTCTTC,CASSLEADSYNEQFF
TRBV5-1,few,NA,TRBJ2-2,TGCGCCAGCAGCTACCCCGGGACTGCCGGGGAGCTGTTTTTT,CASSYPGTAGELFF
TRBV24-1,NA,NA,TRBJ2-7,TGTGCCACCAGTGATCCGCACGGCGGGAACGACCACGAGCAGTACTTC,CATSDPHGGNDHEQYF
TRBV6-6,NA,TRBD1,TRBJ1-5,TGTGCCAGCATGGGACAGGCCGACAATCAGCCCCAGCATTTT,CASMGQADNQPQHF
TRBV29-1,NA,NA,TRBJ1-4,TGCAGCGCCGGGGTACCCAATGAAAAACTGTTTTTT,CSAGVPNEKLFF
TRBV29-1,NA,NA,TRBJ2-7,TGCAGCGTTGCTGGACAGCCGTACGAGCAGTACTTC,CSVAGQPYEQYF
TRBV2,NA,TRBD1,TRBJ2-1,TGTGCCAGCATCCGACAGGGGACCGCCTACAATGAGCAGTTCTTC,CASIRQGTAYNEQFF
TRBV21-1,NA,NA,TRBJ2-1,TGTGCCAGCAGCAAAAGGGGTAGGGCAGTAAGCTCCTACAATGAGCAGTTCTTC,CASSKRGRAVSSYNEQFF
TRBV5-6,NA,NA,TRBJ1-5,TGTGCCAGCAGCATCCGGGGTCAGCCCCAGCATTTT,CASSIRGQPQHF
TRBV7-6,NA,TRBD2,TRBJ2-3,TGTGCCAGCAGCGCTAGCGGGGGACTAGCTCGTTCGGCGCAGTATTTT,CASSASGGLARSAQYF
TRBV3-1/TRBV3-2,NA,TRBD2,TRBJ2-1,TGTGCCAGCAGCCAAGAGTCCCTGGATCATAGCGGGGGAAATGAGCAGTTCTTC,CASSQESLDHSGGNEQFF
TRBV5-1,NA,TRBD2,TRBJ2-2,TGCGCCAGCAGCTCGTCTTACGGGGTCGCGGGAGGACCCGGGGAGCTGTTTTTT,CASSSSYGVAGGPGELFF
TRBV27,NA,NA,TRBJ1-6,TGTGCCAGCAGTCCCGACAGAGATAATCTTTCACCCCTCCACTTT,CASSPDRDNLSPLHF
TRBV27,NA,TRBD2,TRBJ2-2,TGTGCCAGCAACAGGACAGGGATTCTAGCGGGAGATCTGGGGGAGCTGTTTTTT,CASNRTGILAGDLGELFF
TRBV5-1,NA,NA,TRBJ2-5,TGCGCCAGCAGCTTGGCCCCTAGTCGAGAGACCCAGTACTTC,CASSLAPSRETQYF
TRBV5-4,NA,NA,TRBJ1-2,TGTGCCAGCAGCTTGGGTCAGGACTATGGCTACACCTTC,CASSLGQDYGYTF
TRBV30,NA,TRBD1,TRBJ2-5,TGTGCCTGGAGGTTACAGGGGTCGACCCAGTACTTC,CAWRLQGSTQYF
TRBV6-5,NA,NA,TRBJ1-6,TGTGCCAGCAGTTCAGGGGTAGGGAATTCACCCCTCCACTTT,CASSSGVGNSPLHF
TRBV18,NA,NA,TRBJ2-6,TGTGCCAGCTCACCACCGGAGAGTTCTGGGGCCAACGTCCTGACTTTC,CASSPPESSGANVLTF
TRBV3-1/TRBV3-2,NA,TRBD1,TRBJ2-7,TGTGCCAGCAGCGGGACAGTCTCCTACGAGCAGTACTTC,CASSGTVSYEQYF
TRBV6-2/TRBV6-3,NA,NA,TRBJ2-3,TGTGCCAGCACTTATGGGCCGATAGATACGCAGTATTTT,CASTYGPIDTQYF
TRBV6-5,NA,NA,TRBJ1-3,TGTGCCAGCAGTTACTCAAGTGGAGTGCGGGGAAACACCATATATTTT,CASSYSSGVRGNTIYF
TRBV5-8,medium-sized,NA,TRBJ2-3,TGTGCCAGCAGCGTCTATACGCAGTATTTT,CASSVYTQYF
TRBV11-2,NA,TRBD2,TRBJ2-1,TGTGCCAGCAGCTTAGATACGGGGGGTGAGCAGTTCTTC,CASSLDTGGEQFF
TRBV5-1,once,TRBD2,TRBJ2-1,TGCGCCAGCAAACCTAGCGGAACGGCCTACAATGAGCAGTTCTTC,CASKPSGTAYNEQFF
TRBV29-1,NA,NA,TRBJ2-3,TGCAGCGTTGAGGAGCGGGGCACAGATACGCAGTATTTT,CSVEERGTDTQYF
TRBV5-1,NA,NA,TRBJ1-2,TGCGCCAGCAGTGAAACAGGCGATTCCTATGGCTACACCTTC,CASSETGDSYGYTF
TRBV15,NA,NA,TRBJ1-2,TGTGCCACCAGCACAGAAAGTTTCTACGGCTACACCTTC,CATSTESFYGYTF
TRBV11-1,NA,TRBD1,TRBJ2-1,TGTGCCAGCAGCTTAGGGCAGGGGGCCTACAATGAGCAGTTCTTC,CASSLGQGAYNEQFF
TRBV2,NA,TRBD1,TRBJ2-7,TGTGCCAGCAAGAAGACAGGGGAATACTACGAGCAGTACTTC,CASKKTGEYYEQYF
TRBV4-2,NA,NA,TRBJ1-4,TGTGCCAGCAGCCAACAAATAATTCGGGAGGGTGAAAAACTGTTTTTT,CASSQQIIREGEKLFF
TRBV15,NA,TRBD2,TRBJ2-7,TGTGCCACCAGCACCCCCCTGGGAGCGGGAGCGGCGTACGAGCAGTACTTC,CATSTPLGAGAAYEQYF
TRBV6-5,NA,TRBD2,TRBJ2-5,TGTGCCAGCAGTTCCCCGGGAGGGTTTCGGGAGACCCAGTACTTC,CASSSPGGFRETQYF